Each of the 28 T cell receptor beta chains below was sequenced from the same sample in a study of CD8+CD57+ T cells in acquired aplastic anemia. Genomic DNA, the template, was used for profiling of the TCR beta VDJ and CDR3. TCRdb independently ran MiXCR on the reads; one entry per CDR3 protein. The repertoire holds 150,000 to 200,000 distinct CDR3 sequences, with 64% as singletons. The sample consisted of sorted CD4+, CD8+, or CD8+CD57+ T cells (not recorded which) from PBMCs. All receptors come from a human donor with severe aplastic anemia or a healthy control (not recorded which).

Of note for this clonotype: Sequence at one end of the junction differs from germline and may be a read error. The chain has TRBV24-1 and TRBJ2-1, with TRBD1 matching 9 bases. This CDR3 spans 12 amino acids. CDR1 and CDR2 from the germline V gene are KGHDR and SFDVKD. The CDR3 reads CATSDPGQGQSF. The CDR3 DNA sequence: TGTGCCACCAGTGACCCCGGACAGGGGCAGTCCTTC.

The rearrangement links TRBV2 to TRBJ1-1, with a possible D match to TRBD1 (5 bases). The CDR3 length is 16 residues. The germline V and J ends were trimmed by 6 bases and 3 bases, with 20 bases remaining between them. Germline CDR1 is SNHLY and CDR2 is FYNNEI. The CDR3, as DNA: TGTGCCAGCAGAATTGAAGGGGTTTGGGGTGACACTGAAGCTTTCTTT. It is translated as CASRIEGVWGDTEAFF.

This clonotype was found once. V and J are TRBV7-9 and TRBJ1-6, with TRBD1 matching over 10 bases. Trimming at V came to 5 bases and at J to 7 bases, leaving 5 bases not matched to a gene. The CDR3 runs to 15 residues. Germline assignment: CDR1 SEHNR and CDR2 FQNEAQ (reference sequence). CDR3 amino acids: CASSPVGQGNSPLHF. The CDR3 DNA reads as TGTGCCAGCAGCCCCGTGGGACAGGGGAATTCACCCCTCCACTTT.

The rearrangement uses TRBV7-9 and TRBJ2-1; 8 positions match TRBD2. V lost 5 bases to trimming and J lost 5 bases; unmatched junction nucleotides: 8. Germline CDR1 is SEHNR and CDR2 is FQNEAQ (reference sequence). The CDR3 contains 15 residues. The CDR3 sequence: CASSARLATHNEQFF. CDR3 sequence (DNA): TGTGCCAGCAGCGCACGACTAGCGACTCACAATGAGCAGTTCTTC.

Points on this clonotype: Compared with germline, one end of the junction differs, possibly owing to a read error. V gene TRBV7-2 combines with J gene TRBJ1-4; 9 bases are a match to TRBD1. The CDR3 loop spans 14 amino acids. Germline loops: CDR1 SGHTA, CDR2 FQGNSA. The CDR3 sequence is CASRFSDRGGKLFF. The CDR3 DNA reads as TGTGCCAGCCGCTTCTCGGACAGGGGAGGAAAACTGTTTTTT.

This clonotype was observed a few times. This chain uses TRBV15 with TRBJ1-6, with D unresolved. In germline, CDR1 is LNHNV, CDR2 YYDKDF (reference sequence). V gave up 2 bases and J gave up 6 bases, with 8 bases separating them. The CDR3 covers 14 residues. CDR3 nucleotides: TGTGCCACCAGCAGACCGACCTTTAATTCACCCCTCCACTTT. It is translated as CATSRPTFNSPLHF.

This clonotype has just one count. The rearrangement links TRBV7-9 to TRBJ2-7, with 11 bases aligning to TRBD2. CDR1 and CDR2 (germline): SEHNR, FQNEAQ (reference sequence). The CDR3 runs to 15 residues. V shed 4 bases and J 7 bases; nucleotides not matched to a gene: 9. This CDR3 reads CASSYLAGGLREQYF. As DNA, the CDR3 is TGTGCCAGCAGCTATTTAGCGGGAGGGCTGCGTGAGCAGTACTTC.

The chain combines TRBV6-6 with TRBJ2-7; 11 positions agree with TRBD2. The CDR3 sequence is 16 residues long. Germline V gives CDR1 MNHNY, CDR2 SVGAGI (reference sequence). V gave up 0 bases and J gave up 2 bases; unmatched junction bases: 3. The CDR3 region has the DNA TGTGCCAGCAGTTACTCGGCTAGCGGGAGGACCTACGAGCAGTACTTC. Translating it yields CASSYSASGRTYEQYF.

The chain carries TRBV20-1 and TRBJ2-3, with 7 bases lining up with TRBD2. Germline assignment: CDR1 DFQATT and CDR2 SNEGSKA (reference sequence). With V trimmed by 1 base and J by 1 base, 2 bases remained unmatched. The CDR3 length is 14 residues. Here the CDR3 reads CSARVAGGTDTQYF. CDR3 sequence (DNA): TGCAGTGCTAGAGTTGCGGGAGGCACAGATACGCAGTATTTT.

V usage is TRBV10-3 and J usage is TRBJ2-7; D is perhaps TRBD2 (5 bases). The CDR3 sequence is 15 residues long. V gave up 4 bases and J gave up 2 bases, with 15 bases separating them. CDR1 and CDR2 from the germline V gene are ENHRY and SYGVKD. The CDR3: CAISGSLGSPYEQYF. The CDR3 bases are TGTGCCATCAGTGGGTCGCTGGGGAGCCCCTACGAGCAGTACTTC.

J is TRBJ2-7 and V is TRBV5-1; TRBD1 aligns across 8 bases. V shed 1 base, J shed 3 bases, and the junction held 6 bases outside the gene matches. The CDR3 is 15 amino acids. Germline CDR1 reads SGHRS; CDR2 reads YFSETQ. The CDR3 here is CASSLSPGQVYEQYF. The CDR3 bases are TGCGCCAGCAGCTTGTCTCCGGGACAGGTCTACGAGCAGTACTTC.

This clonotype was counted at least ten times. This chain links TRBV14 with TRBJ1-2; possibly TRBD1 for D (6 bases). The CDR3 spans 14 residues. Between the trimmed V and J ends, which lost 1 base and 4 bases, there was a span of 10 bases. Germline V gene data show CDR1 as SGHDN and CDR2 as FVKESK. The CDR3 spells CASSQVRDTYGYTF. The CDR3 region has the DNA TGTGCCAGCAGCCAAGTCCGGGACACCTATGGCTACACCTTC.

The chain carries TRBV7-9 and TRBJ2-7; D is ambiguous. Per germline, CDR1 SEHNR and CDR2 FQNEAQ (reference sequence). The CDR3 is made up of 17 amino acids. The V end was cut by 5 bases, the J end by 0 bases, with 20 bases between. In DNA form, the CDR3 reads TGTGCCAGCAGCCCTGGGGTCTTGACATTTAGCTCCTACGAGCAGTACTTC. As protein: CASSPGVLTFSSYEQYF.

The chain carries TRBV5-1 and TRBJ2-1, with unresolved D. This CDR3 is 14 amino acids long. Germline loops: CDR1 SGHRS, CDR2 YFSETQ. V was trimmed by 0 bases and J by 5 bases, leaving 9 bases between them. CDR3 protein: CASSLVTVNNEQFF. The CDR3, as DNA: TGCGCCAGCAGCTTGGTCACGGTAAACAATGAGCAGTTCTTC.

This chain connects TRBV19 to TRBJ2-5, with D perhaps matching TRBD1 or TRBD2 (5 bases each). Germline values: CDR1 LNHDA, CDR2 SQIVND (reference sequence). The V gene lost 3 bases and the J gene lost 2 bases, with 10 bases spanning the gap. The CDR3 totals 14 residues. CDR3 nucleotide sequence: TGTGCCAGTAGTATCGGGACGGCGCAAGAGACCCAGTACTTC. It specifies CASSIGTAQETQYF.

The CDR3 region has the DNA TGCAGCGCTTGCACAGGGGGCGGTACTGAAGCTTTCTTT. Residues: CSACTGGGTEAFF. The chain is built from TRBV29-1 and TRBJ1-1, with TRBD1 matching 9 bases. The CDR3 is 13 amino acids. Per the germline V gene, CDR1 is SQVTM and CDR2 is ANQGSEA. V was pared by 7 bases and J by 5 bases, with 8 bases of the junction left unmatched. Based on the CDR3 plus reference TRBV29-1 and TRBJ1-1, the full variable domain is SAVISQKPSRDICQRGTSLTIQCQVDSQVTMMFWYRQQPGQSLTLIATANQGSEATYESGFVIDKFPISRPNLTFSTLTVSNMSPEDSSIYLCSACTGGGTEAFFGQGTRLTVV.

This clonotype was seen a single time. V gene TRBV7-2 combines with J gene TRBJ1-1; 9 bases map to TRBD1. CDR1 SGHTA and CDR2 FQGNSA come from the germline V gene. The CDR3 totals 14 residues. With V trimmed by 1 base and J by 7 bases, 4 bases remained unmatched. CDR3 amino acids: CASSLGGQGGEAFF. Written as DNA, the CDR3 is TGTGCCAGCAGCTTAGGGGGACAGGGAGGTGAAGCTTTCTTT.

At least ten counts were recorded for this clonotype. The CDR3 here is CASSQDGRGYTF. As DNA, the CDR3 is TGCGCCAGCAGCCAAGATGGGCGGGGCTACACCTTC. The V gene is TRBV4-3, the J gene TRBJ1-2; D remains unclear. The CDR3 length is 12 residues. Germline V CDR1 and CDR2: LGHNA, YSLEER. V shed 0 bases and J shed 8 bases, with 7 bases lying between them.

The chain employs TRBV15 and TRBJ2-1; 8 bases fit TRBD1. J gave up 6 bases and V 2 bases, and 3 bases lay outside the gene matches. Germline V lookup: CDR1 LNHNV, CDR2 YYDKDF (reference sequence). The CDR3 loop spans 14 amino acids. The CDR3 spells CATSRTGGSNEQFF. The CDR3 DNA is TGTGCCACCAGCAGAACAGGGGGAAGCAATGAGCAGTTCTTC. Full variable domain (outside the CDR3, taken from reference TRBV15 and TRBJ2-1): DAMVIQNPRYQVTQFGKPVTLSCSQTLNHNVMYWYQQKSSQAPKLLFHYYDKDFNNEADTPDNFQSRRPNTSFCFLDIRSPGLGDTAMYLCATSRTGGSNEQFFGPGTRLTVL.

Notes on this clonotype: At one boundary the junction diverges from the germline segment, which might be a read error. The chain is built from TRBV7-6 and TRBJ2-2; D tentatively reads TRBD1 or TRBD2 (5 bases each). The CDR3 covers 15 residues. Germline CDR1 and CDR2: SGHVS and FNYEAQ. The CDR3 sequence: CASSQGVGNIGELVF. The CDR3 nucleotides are TGTGCTAGCAGCCAAGGGGTTGGGAATATTGGGGAGCTGGTTTTT.

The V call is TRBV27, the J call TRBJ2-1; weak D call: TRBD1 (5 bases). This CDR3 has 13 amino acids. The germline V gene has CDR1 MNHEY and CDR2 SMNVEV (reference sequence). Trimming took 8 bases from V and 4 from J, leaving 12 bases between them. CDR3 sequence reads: CASAKQGYNEQFF. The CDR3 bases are TGTGCCAGCGCTAAGCAGGGATACAATGAGCAGTTCTTC.

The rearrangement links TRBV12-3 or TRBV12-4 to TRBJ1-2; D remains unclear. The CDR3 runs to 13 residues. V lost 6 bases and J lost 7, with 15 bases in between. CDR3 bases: TGTGCCAGCAGCCGAATCTCGCCTTCTGGCTACACCTTC. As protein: CASSRISPSGYTF.

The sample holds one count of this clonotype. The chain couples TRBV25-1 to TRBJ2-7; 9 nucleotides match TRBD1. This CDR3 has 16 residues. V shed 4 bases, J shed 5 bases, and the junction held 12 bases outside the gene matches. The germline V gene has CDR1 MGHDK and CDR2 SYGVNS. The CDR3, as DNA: TGTGCCAGCAGTGGAAGTTCCGGGACAGGGAACGACGAGCAGTACTTC. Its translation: CASSGSSGTGNDEQYF.

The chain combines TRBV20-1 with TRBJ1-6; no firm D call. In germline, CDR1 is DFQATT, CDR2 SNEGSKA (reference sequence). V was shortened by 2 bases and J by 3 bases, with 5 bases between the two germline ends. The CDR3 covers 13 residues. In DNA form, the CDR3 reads TGCAGTGCTAGAAGGGACTATAATTCACCCCTCCACTTT. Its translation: CSARRDYNSPLHF.

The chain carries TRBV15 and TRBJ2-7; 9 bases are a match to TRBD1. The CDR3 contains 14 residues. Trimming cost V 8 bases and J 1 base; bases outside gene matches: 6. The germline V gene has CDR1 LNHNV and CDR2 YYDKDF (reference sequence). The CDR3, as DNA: TGTGCCACCTACGGAGGACAGGGGTCCTACGAGCAGTACTTC. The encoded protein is CATYGGQGSYEQYF.

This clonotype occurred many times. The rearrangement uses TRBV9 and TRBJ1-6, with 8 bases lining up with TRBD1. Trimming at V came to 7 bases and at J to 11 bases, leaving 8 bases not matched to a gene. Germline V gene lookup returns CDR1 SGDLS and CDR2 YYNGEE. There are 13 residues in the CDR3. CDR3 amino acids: CASSDRGEAPLHF. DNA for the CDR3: TGTGCCAGCTCAGACAGGGGCGAGGCACCCCTCCACTTT. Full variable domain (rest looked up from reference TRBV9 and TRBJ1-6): DSGVTQTPKHLITATGQRVTLRCSPRSGDLSVYWYQQSLDQGLQFLIQYYNGEERAKGNILERFSAQQFPDLHSELNLSSLELGDSALYFCASSDRGEAPLHFGNGTRLTVT.

The CDR3: CSAGTLNSYEQYF. CDR3 sequence (DNA): TGCAGTGCTGGGACTTTGAACTCCTACGAGCAGTACTTC. The chain carries TRBV20-1 and TRBJ2-7, with a weak D call TRBD2 (6 bases). Between the trimmed V and J ends, which lost 5 bases and 0 bases, there was a span of 11 bases. Per germline, CDR1 DFQATT and CDR2 SNEGSKA (reference sequence). The CDR3 runs 13 residues.

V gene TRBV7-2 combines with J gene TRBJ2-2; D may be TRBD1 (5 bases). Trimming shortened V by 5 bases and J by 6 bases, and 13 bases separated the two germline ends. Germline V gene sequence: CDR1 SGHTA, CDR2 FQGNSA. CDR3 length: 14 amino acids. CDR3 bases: TGTGCCAGCAGCCAATTACAGGTGCCCGGGGAGCTGTTTTTT. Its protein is CASSQLQVPGELFF.